This TCR beta chain was sequenced during a study of blood T cell repertoires in COVID-19. Whole-study context: Material from acute and convalescent COVID-19 was sourced from the United States, Italy and Spain. The cDNA or gDNA used as material had been derived from T cells, B-cell-depleted T cells, or PBMCs.

In the authors' methods: Amplified reference gene primers provided the basis for estimating nucleated cell counts. Produced via immunoSEQ multiplex PCR; TCRdb's table is partial and in-frame only. V, J and clone size are those of that table, while D and trimming were read from the DNA. The sample lists about 340,000 clones, around 88% occurring once. The ends lost 1 base at V and 1 base at J; junction bases unmatched: 1. Germline V gene lookup returns CDR1 LGHNA and CDR2 YSLEER. This CDR3 is 15 amino acids long. Sequencing used peripheral blood. The gene calls are TRBV4-3 and TRBJ2-3, with 8 nucleotides matching TRBD2. This receptor was identified in a man in his thirties or forties with active or convalescent COVID-19. CDR3 bases: TGCGCCAGCAGCCAAGCGACTAGCGGCACAGATACGCAGTATTTT. Translating gives CASSQATSGTDTQYF.